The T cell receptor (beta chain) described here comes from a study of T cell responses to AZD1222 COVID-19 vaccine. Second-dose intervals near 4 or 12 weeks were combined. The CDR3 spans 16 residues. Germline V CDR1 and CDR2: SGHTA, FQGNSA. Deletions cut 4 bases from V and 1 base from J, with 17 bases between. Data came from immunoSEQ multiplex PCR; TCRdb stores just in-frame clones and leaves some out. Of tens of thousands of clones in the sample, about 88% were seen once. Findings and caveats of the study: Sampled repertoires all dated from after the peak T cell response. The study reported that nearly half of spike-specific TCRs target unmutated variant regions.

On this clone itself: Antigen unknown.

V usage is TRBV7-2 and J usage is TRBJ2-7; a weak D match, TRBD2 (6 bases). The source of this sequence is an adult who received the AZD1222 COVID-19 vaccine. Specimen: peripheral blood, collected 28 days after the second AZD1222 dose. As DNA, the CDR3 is TGTGCCAGCAGCTGGGGGGACGGGACGGCTTCCTACGAGCAGTACTTC. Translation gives CASSWGDGTASYEQYF.